The 12 T cell receptor beta chains presented below share a single source sample, sequenced in a study of blood T cell repertoires in COVID-19. The protocol was immunoSEQ multiplex PCR, while the TCRdb copy is restricted to in-frame clones and leaves out a portion. The table has tens of thousands of clones, about three quarters seen once. The sequenced material came from peripheral blood. Receptors originate from a human donor in a cohort sampled during active COVID-19.

The chain employs TRBV4-3 and TRBJ2-2, with a weak D call TRBD1 (6 bases). The CDR3 spans 15 residues. Trimming shortened V by 5 bases and J by 0 bases, and 10 bases separated the two germline ends. The germline V gene encodes CDR1 LGHNA and CDR2 YSLEER. Written as DNA, the CDR3 is TGCGCCAGCAGCAGATGGGACACGAACACCGGGGAGCTGTTTTTT. This encodes CASSRWDTNTGELFF.

The chain joins TRBV19 to TRBJ1-2, with D unclear. V lost 6 bases and J lost 6, with 20 bases in between. Germline CDR1 reads LNHDA; CDR2 reads SQIVND (reference sequence). This CDR3 is 15 amino acids long. CDR3 DNA sequence: TGTGCCAGTAGCAATCCGGGATCCATAATAGATGGCTACACCTTC. Residues: CASSNPGSIIDGYTF.

The chain employs TRBV15 and TRBJ2-1; D perhaps matches TRBD2 (6 bases). V lost 5 bases and J 2 bases, leaving 7 bases between the germline ends. The germline CDR1 and CDR2 sequences are LNHNV and YYDKDF (reference sequence). The CDR3 is made up of 13 amino acids. The CDR3 region has the DNA TGTGCCACCAGCGGGGGGACCTACAATGAGCAGTTCTTC. Translated: CATSGGTYNEQFF.

This sequence joins TRBV5-1 and TRBJ2-7; D unclear. The CDR3 contains 13 residues. Germline assignment: CDR1 SGHRS and CDR2 YFSETQ. V lost 0 bases and J lost 6, with 10 bases in between. CDR3 coding DNA: TGCGCCAGCAGCTTGGATCTAGGAGCCGAGCAGTACTTC. Translation: CASSLDLGAEQYF.

This clone was picked up one time. The V gene is TRBV28, the J gene TRBJ2-7; TRBD1 aligns across 11 bases. Germline trimming cut 5 bases from V and 2 bases from J; bases unmatched to any gene: 8. Germline V gene lookup returns CDR1 MDHEN and CDR2 SYDVKM. The CDR3 consists of 16 residues. The CDR3 loop is CASSPYGQGATYEQYF. The DNA of the CDR3 is TGTGCCAGCAGTCCATACGGACAGGGGGCCACCTACGAGCAGTACTTC.

The gene calls are TRBV3-1 (or the pseudogene TRBV3-2) and TRBJ2-7; possibly TRBD1 for D (6 bases). Germline values: CDR1 LGHDT, CDR2 YNNKEL (reference sequence). CDR3 length: 15 residues. Trimming removed 0 bases from V and 3 bases from J, with 12 bases in between. CDR3 nucleotides: TGTGCCAGCAGCCAAGAAAGGCTCAGGGGCTACGAGCAGTACTTC. Amino acids: CASSQERLRGYEQYF.

The rearrangement joins TRBV4-1 to TRBJ2-7; TRBD1 agrees at 7 bases. CDR3 length: 14 amino acids. Germline V gene lookup returns CDR1 MGHRA and CDR2 YSYEKL. J gave up 0 bases and V 4 bases, and 3 bases lay outside the gene matches. CDR3 bases: TGCGCCAGCAGCCTGACAGGGAGCTCCTACGAGCAGTACTTC. Amino acids: CASSLTGSSYEQYF.

The rearrangement uses TRBV4-1 and TRBJ1-6; tentatively, D is TRBD1 (5 bases). The V gene lost 1 base and the J gene lost 5 bases, with 12 bases spanning the gap. CDR3 length: 16 residues. Germline-derived CDR1 and CDR2 are MGHRA and YSYEKL. The CDR3 DNA reads TGCGCCAGCAGCCAAGGGGACTTAGCCAATAATTCACCCCTCCACTTT. As protein: CASSQGDLANNSPLHF.

This sequence joins TRBV7-6 and TRBJ2-7, with D tentatively TRBD1 (6 bases). The CDR3 runs 14 residues. Germline V gene data show CDR1 as SGHVS and CDR2 as FNYEAQ. V was shortened by 3 bases and J by 2 bases, with 11 bases between the two germline ends. The CDR3 sequence is CASSLQGTPYEQYF. The CDR3 DNA sequence: TGTGCCAGCAGCTTGCAGGGGACGCCCTACGAGCAGTACTTC. Supplemented by reference TRBV7-6 and TRBJ2-7, the full variable domain reads GAGVSQSPRYKVTKRGQDVALRCDPISGHVSLYWYRQALGQGPEFLTYFNYEAQQDKSGLPNDRFSAERPEGSISTLTIQRTEQRDSAMYRCASSLQGTPYEQYFGPGTRLTVT.

V usage is TRBV18 and J usage is TRBJ2-1; 7 bases are shared with TRBD2. V was clipped by 3 bases and J by 9 bases; unmatched bases: 11. Germline CDR1 reads KGHSH; CDR2 reads LQKENI. The CDR3 is made up of 15 amino acids. In DNA, the CDR3 is TGTGCCAGCTCACCGCTAGCGGACCTTGGTGGTGAGCAGTTCTTC. It yields the protein CASSPLADLGGEQFF.

This chain connects TRBV6-2 or TRBV6-3 to TRBJ1-1, with D perhaps TRBD1 (6 bases). The CDR3 spans 14 residues. V was pared by 5 bases and J by 6 bases, with 16 bases between. Germline CDR1 MNHEY, CDR2 SVGEGT. CDR3 amino acids: CASSHGRGKAEAFF. Here the CDR3 DNA reads TGTGCCAGCAGTCATGGGAGGGGGAAGGCTGAAGCTTTCTTT.

The rearrangement links TRBV7-2 to TRBJ2-2; possible D gene TRBD2, 6 bases. CDR3 length equals 16 residues. Deletions cut 3 bases from V and 3 bases from J, with 14 bases between. Germline V gene lookup returns CDR1 SGHTA and CDR2 FQGNSA. The CDR3 reads CASSFMGGVDTGELFF. The CDR3 region has the DNA TGTGCCAGCAGCTTTATGGGGGGAGTGGACACCGGGGAGCTGTTTTTT.